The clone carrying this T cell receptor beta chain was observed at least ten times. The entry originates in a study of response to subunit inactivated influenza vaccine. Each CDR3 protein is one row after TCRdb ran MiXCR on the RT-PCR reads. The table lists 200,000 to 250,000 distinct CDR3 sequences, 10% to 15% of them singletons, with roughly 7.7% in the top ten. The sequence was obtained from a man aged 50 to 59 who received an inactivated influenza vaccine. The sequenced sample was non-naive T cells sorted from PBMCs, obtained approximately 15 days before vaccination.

The CDR3 loop reads CASSLAPEGGGEFF. In nucleotides, the CDR3 is TGTGCCAGCAGCTTAGCGCCGGAGGGCGGGGGTGAGTTCTTC. The chain carries TRBV7-2 and TRBJ2-1; 7 positions agree with TRBD2. Germline V lookup: CDR1 SGHTA, CDR2 FQGNSA. This CDR3 has 14 amino acids. V shed 0 bases, J shed 14 bases, and the junction held 10 bases outside the gene matches.